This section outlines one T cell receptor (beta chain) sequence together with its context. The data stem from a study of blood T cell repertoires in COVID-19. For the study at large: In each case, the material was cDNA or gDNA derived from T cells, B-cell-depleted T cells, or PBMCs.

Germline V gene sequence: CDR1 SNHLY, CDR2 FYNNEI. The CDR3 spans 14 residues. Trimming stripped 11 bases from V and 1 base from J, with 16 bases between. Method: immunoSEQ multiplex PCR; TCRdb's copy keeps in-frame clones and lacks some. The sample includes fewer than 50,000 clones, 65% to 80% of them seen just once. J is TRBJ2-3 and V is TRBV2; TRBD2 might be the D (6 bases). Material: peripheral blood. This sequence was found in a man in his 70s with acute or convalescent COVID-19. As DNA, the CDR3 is TGTGCCGGAACCCTAGCGTACGGCACAGATACGCAGTATTTT. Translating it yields CAGTLAYGTDTQYF.